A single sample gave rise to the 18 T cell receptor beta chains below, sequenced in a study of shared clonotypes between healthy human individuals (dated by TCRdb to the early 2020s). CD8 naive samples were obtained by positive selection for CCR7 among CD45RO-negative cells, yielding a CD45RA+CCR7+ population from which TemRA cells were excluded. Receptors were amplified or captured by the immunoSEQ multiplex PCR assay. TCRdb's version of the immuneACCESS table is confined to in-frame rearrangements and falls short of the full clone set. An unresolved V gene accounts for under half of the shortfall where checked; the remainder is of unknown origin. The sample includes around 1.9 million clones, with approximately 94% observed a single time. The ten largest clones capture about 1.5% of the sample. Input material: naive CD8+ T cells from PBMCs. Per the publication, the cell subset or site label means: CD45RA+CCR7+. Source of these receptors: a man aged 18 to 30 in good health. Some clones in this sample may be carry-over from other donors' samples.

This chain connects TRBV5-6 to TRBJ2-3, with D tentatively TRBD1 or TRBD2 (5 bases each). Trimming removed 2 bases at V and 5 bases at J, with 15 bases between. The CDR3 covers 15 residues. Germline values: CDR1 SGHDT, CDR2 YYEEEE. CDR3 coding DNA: TGTGCCAGCAGCTTTGGGCCGGGGCTGGAAGATACGCAGTATTTT. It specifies CASSFGPGLEDTQYF.

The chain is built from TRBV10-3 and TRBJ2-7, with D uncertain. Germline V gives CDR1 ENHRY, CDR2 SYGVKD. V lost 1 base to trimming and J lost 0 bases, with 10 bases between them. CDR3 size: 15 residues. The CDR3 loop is CAISEFSYSSYEQYF. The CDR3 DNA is TGTGCCATCAGTGAGTTCTCGTACAGCTCCTACGAGCAGTACTTC.

The CDR3 here is CASSPRSDTSYEQYF. The CDR3 nucleotides read TGTGCCAGCAGCCCAAGATCCGACACCTCCTACGAGCAGTACTTC. This chain uses TRBV5-6 with TRBJ2-7; D is ambiguous. The V and J ends lost 4 bases and 0 bases respectively, with 14 bases between them. Per the germline V gene, CDR1 is SGHDT and CDR2 is YYEEEE. This CDR3 has 15 residues.

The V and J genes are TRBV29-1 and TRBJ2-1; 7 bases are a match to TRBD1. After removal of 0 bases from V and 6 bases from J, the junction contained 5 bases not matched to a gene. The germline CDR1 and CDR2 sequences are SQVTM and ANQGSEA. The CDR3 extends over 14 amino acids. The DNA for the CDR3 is TGCAGCGTTGAAGATTGGGCAGGGGGCAATGAGCAGTTCTTC. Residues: CSVEDWAGGNEQFF.

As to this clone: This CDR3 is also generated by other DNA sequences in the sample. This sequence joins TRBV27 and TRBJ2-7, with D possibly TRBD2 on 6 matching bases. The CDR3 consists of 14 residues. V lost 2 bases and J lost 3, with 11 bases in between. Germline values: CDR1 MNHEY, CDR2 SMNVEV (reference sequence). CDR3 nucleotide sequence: TGTGCCAGCAGTTTAGGGGGGTCCGGCTACGAGCAGTACTTC. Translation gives CASSLGGSGYEQYF.

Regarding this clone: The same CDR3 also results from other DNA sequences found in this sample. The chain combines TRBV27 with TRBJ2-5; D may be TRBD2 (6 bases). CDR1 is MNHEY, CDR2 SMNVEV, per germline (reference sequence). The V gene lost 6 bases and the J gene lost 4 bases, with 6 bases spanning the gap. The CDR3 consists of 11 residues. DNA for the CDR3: TGTGCCAGCAGCGGGGGAGAGACCCAGTACTTC. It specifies CASSGGETQYF.

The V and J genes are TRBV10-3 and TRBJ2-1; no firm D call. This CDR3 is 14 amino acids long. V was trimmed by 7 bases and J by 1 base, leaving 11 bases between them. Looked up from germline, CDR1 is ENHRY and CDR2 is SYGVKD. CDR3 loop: CAIKDGLSYNEQFF. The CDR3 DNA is TGTGCCATCAAGGATGGATTGTCCTACAATGAGCAGTTCTTC.

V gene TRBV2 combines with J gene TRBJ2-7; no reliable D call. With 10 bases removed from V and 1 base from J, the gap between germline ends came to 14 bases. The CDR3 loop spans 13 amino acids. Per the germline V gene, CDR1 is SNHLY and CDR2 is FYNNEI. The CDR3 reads CAILPIASYEQYF. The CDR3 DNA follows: TGTGCCATCTTACCGATCGCGTCCTACGAGCAGTACTTC.

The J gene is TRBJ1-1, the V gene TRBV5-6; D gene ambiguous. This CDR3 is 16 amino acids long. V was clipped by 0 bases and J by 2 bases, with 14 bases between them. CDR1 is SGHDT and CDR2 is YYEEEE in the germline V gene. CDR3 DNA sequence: TGTGCCAGCAGCTTGGAAGCTCGGGAAGCAAACACTGAAGCTTTCTTT. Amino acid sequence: CASSLEAREANTEAFF.

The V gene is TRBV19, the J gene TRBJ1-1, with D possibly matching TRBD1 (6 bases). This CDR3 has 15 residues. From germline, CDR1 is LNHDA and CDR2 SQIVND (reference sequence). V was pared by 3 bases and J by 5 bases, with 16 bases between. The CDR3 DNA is TGTGCCAGTAGTATTGTTGTGGGGGCGCGAACTGAAGCTTTCTTT. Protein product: CASSIVVGARTEAFF.

In DNA, the CDR3 is TGTGCCACACGACCCTTTTATAGCAATCAGCCCCAGCATTTT. Protein product: CATRPFYSNQPQHF. V is TRBV27 and J is TRBJ1-5; D remains unclear. Germline loops: CDR1 MNHEY, CDR2 SMNVEV (reference sequence). The CDR3 sequence is 14 residues long. Trimming left V 10 bases short and J 0 bases short, with 13 bases between.

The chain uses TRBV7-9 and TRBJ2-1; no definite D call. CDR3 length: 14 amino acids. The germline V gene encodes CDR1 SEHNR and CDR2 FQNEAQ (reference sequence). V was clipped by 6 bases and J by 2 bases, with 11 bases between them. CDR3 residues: CASRGASPYNEQFF. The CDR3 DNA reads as TGTGCCAGCAGGGGCGCCTCCCCCTACAATGAGCAGTTCTTC.

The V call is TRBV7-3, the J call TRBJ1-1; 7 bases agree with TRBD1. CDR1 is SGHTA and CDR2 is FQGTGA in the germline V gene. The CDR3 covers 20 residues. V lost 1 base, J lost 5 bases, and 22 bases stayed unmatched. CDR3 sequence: CASSLRVISRDSWLGTEAFF. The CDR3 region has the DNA TGTGCCAGCAGCTTAAGAGTAATCAGCCGGGACAGTTGGCTGGGGACTGAAGCTTTCTTT.

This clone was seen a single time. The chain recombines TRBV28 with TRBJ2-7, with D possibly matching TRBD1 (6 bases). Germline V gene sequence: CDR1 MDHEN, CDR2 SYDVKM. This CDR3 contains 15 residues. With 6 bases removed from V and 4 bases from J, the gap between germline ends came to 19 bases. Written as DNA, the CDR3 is TGTGCCAGCAGGCCTCCGTGGCCAGGGGATTACGAGCAGTACTTC. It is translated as CASRPPWPGDYEQYF.

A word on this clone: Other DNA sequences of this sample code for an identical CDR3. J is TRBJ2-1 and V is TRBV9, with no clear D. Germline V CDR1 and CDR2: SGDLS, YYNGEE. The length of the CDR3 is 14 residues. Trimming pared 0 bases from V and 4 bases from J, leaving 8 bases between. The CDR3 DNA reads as TGTGCCAGCAGCGTAGCCGGGTTTTACAATGAGCAGTTCTTC. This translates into CASSVAGFYNEQFF.

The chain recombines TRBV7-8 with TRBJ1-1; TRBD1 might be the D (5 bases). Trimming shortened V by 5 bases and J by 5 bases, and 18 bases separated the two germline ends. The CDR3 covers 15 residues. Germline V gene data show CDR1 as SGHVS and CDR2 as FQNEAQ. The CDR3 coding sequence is TGTGCCAGCAGCCCCGGGGGGGTAGGCTCGACTGAAGCTTTCTTT. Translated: CASSPGGVGSTEAFF.

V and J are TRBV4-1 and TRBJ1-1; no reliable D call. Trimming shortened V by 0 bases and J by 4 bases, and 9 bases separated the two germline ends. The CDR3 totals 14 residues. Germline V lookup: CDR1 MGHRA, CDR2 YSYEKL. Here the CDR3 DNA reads TGCGCCAGCAGCCAAGATGTCTTATTCACTGAAGCTTTCTTT. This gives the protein CASSQDVLFTEAFF.

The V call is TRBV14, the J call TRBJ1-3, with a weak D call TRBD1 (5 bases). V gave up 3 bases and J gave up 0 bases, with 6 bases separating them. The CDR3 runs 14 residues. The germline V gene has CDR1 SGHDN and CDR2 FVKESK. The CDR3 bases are TGTGCCAGCAGCCACAGGGTCTCTGGAAACACCATATATTTT. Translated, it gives CASSHRVSGNTIYF.